Listed below are T cell receptor beta chains from one sample, sequenced in a study of shared clonotypes between healthy human individuals. Clones were sequenced by immunoSEQ multiplex PCR, and TCRdb holds only the in-frame ones, with some missing. The sample has some 380,000 clones; about 96% are singletons. Material for sequencing was memory CD8+ T cells sorted from blood. These receptors were taken from a man in his thirties or forties in good health. CDR3s include the opening cysteine and the closing phenylalanine or tryptophan. Each record gives: CDR3 length, D gene, J gene, V gene, clone size, CDR3 protein, CDR3 DNA. D genes are given only for firm matches. Expanded clones get a size class; other rows say once, few or many, or leave the size out.

>16|TRBD1|TRBJ1-5|TRBV27|.
CASSPGTGASNQPQHF
TGTGCCAGCAGCCCCGGGACAGGAGCCTCCAATCAGCCCCAGCATTTT
>14|.|TRBJ1-1|TRBV5-1|once
CASSSPGLNTEAFF
TGCGCCAGCTCCTCACCAGGCTTGAACACTGAAGCTTTCTTT
>16|TRBD2|TRBJ2-7|TRBV11-2|.
CASSLGPGTSGYEQYF
TGTGCCAGCAGCTTAGGTCCCGGGACTAGCGGTTACGAGCAGTACTTC
>11|.|TRBJ2-7|TRBV7-9|.
CASSLGDEQYF
TGTGCCAGCAGCTTAGGTGACGAGCAGTACTTC
>15|TRBD1|TRBJ2-3|TRBV29-1|.
CSAAGQGGTGTTQYF
TGCAGCGCCGCCGGACAGGGGGGAACCGGAACCACGCAGTATTTT
>14|TRBD1|TRBJ1-2|TRBV5-5|.
CASSHPGQGKGYTF
TGTGCCAGCAGCCACCCTGGACAGGGTAAAGGCTACACCTTC
>13|.|TRBJ2-2|TRBV19|.
CASSIRRTGELFF
TGTGCCAGTAGTATTCGGAGGACCGGGGAGCTGTTTTTT
>17|TRBD2|TRBJ2-2|TRBV5-1|.
CASSPTSGGGNTGELFF
TGCGCCAGCAGCCCGACTAGCGGGGGCGGTAACACCGGGGAGCTGTTTTTT
>20|.|TRBJ1-5|TRBV19|.
CASSMVQGGIKIHSNQPQHF
TGTGCCAGTAGTATGGTTCAGGGAGGCATTAAGATTCATAGCAATCAGCCCCAGCATTTT
>15|TRBD2|TRBJ2-7|TRBV29-1|.
CSVTYSGRAGYEQYF
TGCAGCGTCACCTATAGCGGGAGGGCCGGATACGAGCAGTACTTC
>16|.|TRBJ2-1|TRBV6-4|once
CASSNARVSGMNEQFF
TGTGCCAGCAGTAACGCCAGGGTATCCGGCATGAATGAGCAGTTCTTC
>14|TRBD1|TRBJ1-4|TRBV15|.
CATSGGTDNEKLFF
TGTGCCACCAGCGGCGGGACAGATAATGAAAAACTGTTTTTT
>16|TRBD2|TRBJ2-7|TRBV4-2|.
CASSLDASGTSYEQYF
TGTGCCAGCAGCCTAGATGCTAGCGGGACCTCCTACGAGCAGTACTTC
>14|TRBD2|TRBJ2-7|TRBV7-9|.
CASSMGSGTYEQYF
TGTGCCAGCTCAATGGGTAGCGGGACCTACGAGCAGTACTTC
>14|TRBD1|TRBJ2-7|TRBV7-9|once
CASSRTGGPYEQYF
TGTGCCAGCAGCCGGACAGGGGGTCCCTACGAGCAGTACTTC
>15|TRBD1|TRBJ1-4|TRBV11-2|.
CASRQTGLVNEKLFF
TGTGCCAGCAGACAGACAGGGCTAGTTAATGAAAAACTGTTTTTT
>15|TRBD2|TRBJ2-4|TRBV6-6|.
CASSYPNLAVNIQYF
TGTGCCAGCAGTTACCCTAATCTAGCGGTAAACATTCAGTACTTC
>17|TRBD2|TRBJ2-3|TRBV6-1|.
CASSDAPAGPSTDTQYF
TGTGCCAGCAGTGACGCCCCAGCGGGACCCAGCACAGATACGCAGTATTTT
>12|TRBD1|TRBJ1-1|TRBV10-2|.
CASWTGNTEAFF
TGCGCCTCCTGGACAGGGAACACTGAAGCTTTCTTT